A selection of T cell receptor beta chains follows, all from one sample in a study of shared clonotypes between healthy human individuals. TCRdb's copy holds only in-frame clones and misses some; the assay was immunoSEQ multiplex PCR. The sample includes over 2 million clones, less than 95% of them seen just once. Material for sequencing was naive CD4+ T cells from PBMCs. These receptor sequences come from a man between 18 and 29 years old in good health. Some clones in this sample may be carry-over from other donors' samples. Each CDR3 is given with its conserved first and last residue. Fields, in order: V gene, J gene, CDR3 protein.

>TRBV7-9|TRBJ1-2
CASSLTGTGPGTF
>TRBV4-1|TRBJ2-1
CASSQDWSSSYNEQFF
>TRBV15|TRBJ1-1
CATIRSKTGDTEAFF
>TRBV27|TRBJ1-2
CASSPTLPGGYTF
>TRBV9|TRBJ2-3
CASSVGLRTSGGSSTDTQYF
>TRBV7-2|TRBJ2-5
CASSLAGQNLQTQYF
>TRBV30|TRBJ2-3
CAWSEGAHRTDTQYF
>TRBV6-6|TRBJ2-7
CASSPPETGGEEQYF
>TRBV27|TRBJ1-2
CASSLNTRAAYGYTF
>TRBV4-1|TRBJ1-4
CASSQGQGNEKLFF
>TRBV6-5|TRBJ1-1
CASSYPGTGSEAFF
>TRBV5-1|TRBJ2-7
CASSLGGDEQYF
>TRBV5-1|TRBJ1-5
CASSLDGGQPQHF
>TRBV5-1|TRBJ1-4
CASSFNPDRGKEKLFF
>TRBV5-4|TRBJ2-7
CASSLYVSGNPYEQYF
>TRBV29-1|TRBJ1-5
CSAGQAEGGQPQHF
>TRBV28|TRBJ1-4
CASRDDRTNEKLFF
>TRBV5-1|TRBJ2-7
CASRRGGGEQYF
>TRBV18|TRBJ2-6
CASSPLVTGGAGANVLTF
>TRBV10-3|TRBJ1-3
CAISTESGNTIYF
>TRBV28|TRBJ1-1
CASSLQDRGRTEAFF
>TRBV6-1|TRBJ1-1
CASSEGGPNTEAFF
>TRBV18|TRBJ1-1
CASSRSLVGDTEAFF
>TRBV2|TRBJ2-7
CASNPTDGKKTYEQYF
>TRBV29-1|TRBJ2-7
CSVGGRTGAYEQYF
>TRBV2|TRBJ1-5
CASSDDSPTWPQHF
>TRBV29-1|TRBJ2-3
CSVVSRDLADTQYF
>TRBV4-1|TRBJ2-7
CASSQGATGAYDEQYF
>TRBV7-9|TRBJ2-1
CASSLTSATEYEQFF
>TRBV5-6|TRBJ1-2
CASSLIGTHSNYGYTF
>TRBV4-2|TRBJ2-3
CASSQGARADTQYF
>TRBV30|TRBJ2-1
CARGRRYNEQFF
>TRBV18|TRBJ2-5
CASSPPGSQETQYF
>TRBV7-3|TRBJ1-1
CASSARQNTEAFF
>TRBV6-5|TRBJ1-5
CASSIGTVRAQPQHF
>TRBV2|TRBJ1-2
CASLSSGGARGYTF
>TRBV7-2|TRBJ2-1
CASSLTSGRPHEQFF
>TRBV27|TRBJ1-2
CASSPRRDRPNYGYTF
>TRBV5-1|TRBJ2-1
CASSLDRPYNEQFF
>TRBV5-1|TRBJ2-2
CASSLGTGNTGELFF
>TRBV7-8|TRBJ1-4
CASSLGRREGEKLFF
>TRBV9|TRBJ1-5
CASSVGHLNQPQHF
>TRBV18|TRBJ1-2
CASSPGRDTYTF
>TRBV18|TRBJ1-3
CASSPTGSSPGNTIYF
>TRBV6-1|TRBJ2-7
CASSARTGLSSYEQYF
>TRBV7-2|TRBJ1-2
CASSSPKGGEGGYTF
>TRBV10-1|TRBJ2-3
CASSEQDTQYF
>TRBV7-2|TRBJ1-1
CASSLGPQGAEAFF
>TRBV19|TRBJ2-7
CASSITGTGAYEQYF
>TRBV6-1|TRBJ2-1
CASSERDWSWFF
>TRBV19|TRBJ2-7
CASSWGRSSYEQYF
>TRBV5-4|TRBJ2-5
CASSLPGVAQETQYF
>TRBV7-8|TRBJ1-3
CASLGTGNTIYF
>TRBV4-3|TRBJ2-7
CASSLGQAGEGYYEQYF
>TRBV10-3|TRBJ1-2
CAISGQGANYGYTF
>TRBV21-1|TRBJ2-6
CASSAGTGGDSGANVLTF
>TRBV19|TRBJ2-7
CASSSSARAYEQYF
>TRBV7-3|TRBJ1-4
CASSPQGEEKLFF
>TRBV28|TRBJ2-6
CASGGQGGTNVLTF
>TRBV5-6|TRBJ1-2
CASSLRTANYGYTF